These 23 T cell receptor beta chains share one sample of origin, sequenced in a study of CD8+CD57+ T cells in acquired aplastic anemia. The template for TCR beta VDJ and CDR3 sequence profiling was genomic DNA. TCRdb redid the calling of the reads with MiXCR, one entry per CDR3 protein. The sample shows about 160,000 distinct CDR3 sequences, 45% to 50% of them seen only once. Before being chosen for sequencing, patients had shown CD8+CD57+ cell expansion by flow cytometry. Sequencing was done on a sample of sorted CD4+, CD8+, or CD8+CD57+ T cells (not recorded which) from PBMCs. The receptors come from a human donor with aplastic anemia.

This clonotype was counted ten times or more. As DNA, the CDR3 is TGTGCCAGCAGCCCCCATGTGGGGTCCGATAATTGGGAGACCCAGTACTTC. It codes for CASSPHVGSDNWETQYF. The gene calls are TRBV9 and TRBJ2-5, with D unresolved. From germline, CDR1 is SGDLS and CDR2 YYNGEE. This CDR3 has 17 residues. Deletions cut 4 bases from V and 5 bases from J, with 24 bases between.

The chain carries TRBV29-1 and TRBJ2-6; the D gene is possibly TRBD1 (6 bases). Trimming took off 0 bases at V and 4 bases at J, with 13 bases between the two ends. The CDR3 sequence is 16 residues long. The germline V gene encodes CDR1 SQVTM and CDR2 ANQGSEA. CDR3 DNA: TGCAGCGTTGAAGAGGATGGGACATCCGGGGCCAACGTCCTGACTTTC. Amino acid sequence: CSVEEDGTSGANVLTF.

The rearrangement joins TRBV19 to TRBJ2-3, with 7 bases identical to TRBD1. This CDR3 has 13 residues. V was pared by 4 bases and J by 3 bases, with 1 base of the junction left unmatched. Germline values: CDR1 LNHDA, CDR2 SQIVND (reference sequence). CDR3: CASSTGQTDTQYF. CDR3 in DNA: TGTGCCAGTAGTACGGGACAGACAGATACGCAGTATTTT.

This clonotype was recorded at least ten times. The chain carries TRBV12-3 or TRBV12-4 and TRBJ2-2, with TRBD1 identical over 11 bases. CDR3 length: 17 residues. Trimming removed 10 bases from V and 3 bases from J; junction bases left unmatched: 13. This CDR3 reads CAIRTGGAPRDTGELFF. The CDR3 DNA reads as TGTGCCATCCGGACAGGGGGCGCCCCTCGGGACACCGGGGAGCTGTTTTTT.

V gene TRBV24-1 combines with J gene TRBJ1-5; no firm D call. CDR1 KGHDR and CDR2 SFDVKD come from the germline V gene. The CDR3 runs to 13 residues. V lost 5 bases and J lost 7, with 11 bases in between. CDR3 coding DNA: TGTGCCACCAGTGTGGCAGGCCTACAGCCCCAGCATTTT. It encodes CATSVAGLQPQHF.

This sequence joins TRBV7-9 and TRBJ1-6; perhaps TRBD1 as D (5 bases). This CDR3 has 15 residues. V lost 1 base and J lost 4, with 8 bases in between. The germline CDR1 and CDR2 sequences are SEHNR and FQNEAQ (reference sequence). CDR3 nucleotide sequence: TGTGCCAGCAGCTTAGTGGGGGGGTATAATTCACCCCTCCACTTT. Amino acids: CASSLVGGYNSPLHF. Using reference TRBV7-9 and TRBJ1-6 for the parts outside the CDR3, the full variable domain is DTGVSQNPRHKITKRGQNVTFRCDPISEHNRLYWYRQTLGQGPEFLTYFQNEAQLEKSRLLSDRFSAERPKGSFSTLEIQRTEQGDSAMYLCASSLVGGYNSPLHFGNGTRLTVT.

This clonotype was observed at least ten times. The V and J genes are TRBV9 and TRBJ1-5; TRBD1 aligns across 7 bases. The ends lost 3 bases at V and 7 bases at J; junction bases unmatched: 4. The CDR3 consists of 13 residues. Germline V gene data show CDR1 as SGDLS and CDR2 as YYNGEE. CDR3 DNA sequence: TGTGCCAGCAGCGCCGGGACAGACCAGCCCCAGCATTTT. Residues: CASSAGTDQPQHF.

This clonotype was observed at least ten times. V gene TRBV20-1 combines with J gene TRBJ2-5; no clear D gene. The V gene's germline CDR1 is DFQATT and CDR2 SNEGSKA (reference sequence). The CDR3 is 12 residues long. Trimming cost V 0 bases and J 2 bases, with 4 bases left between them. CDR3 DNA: TGCAGTGCTAGAGACAGACAAGAGACCCAGTACTTC. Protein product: CSARDRQETQYF.

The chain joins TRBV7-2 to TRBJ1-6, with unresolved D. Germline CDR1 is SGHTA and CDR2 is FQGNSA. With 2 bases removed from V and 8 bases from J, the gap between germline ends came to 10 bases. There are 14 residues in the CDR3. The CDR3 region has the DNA TGTGCCAGCAGCTTACTGGCAGACCATTCACCCCTCCACTTT. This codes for CASSLLADHSPLHF.

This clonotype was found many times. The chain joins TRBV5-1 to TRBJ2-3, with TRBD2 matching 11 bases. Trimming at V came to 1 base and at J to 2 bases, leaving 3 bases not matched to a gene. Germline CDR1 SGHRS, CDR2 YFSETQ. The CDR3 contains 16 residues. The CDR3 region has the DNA TGCGCCAGCAGCTTGTGGGGACTAGCGGACACAGATACGCAGTATTTT. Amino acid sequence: CASSLWGLADTDTQYF.

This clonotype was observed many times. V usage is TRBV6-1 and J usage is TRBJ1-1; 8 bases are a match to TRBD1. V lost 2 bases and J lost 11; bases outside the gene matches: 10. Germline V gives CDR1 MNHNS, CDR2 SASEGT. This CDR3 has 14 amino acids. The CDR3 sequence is CASSEPGQGGQAFF. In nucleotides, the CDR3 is TGTGCCAGCAGTGAACCAGGACAGGGAGGCCAGGCTTTCTTT.

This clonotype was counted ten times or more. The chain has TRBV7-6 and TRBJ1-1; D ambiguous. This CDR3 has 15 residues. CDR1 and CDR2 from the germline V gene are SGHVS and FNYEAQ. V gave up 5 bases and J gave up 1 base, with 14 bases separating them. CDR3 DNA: TGTGCCAGCAGCCCTACTGACACTACGAACACTGAAGCTTTCTTT. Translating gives CASSPTDTTNTEAFF. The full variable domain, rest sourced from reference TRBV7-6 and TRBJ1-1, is GAGVSQSPRYKVTKRGQDVALRCDPISGHVSLYWYRQALGQGPEFLTYFNYEAQQDKSGLPNDRFSAERPEGSISTLTIQRTEQRDSAMYRCASSPTDTTNTEAFFGQGTRLTVV.

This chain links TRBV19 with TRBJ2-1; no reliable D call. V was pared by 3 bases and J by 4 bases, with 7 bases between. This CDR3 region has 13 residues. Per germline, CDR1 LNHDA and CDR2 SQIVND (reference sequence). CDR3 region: CASSILRYNEQFF. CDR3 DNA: TGTGCCAGTAGTATTTTGCGGTACAATGAGCAGTTCTTC. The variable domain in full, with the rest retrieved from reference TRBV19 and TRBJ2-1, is DGGITQSPKYLFRKEGQNVTLSCEQNLNHDAMYWYRQDPGQGLRLIYYSQIVNDFQKGDIAEGYSVSREKKESFPLTVTSAQKNPTAFYLCASSILRYNEQFFGPGTRLTVL.

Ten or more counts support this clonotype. The CDR3 nucleotides are TGTGCCAGCAGCGTAGGCAGTAGCGGCACAGATACGCAGTATTTT. This encodes CASSVGSSGTDTQYF. The chain is built from TRBV9 and TRBJ2-3; D might be TRBD2 (5 bases). Looked up from germline, CDR1 is SGDLS and CDR2 is YYNGEE. The CDR3 is made up of 15 amino acids. V lost 0 bases, J lost 1 base, and 9 bases lay in between.

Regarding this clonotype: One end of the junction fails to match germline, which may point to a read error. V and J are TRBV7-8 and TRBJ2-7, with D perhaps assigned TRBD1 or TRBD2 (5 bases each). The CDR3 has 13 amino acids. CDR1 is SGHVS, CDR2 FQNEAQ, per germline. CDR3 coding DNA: TGTGCCAGCAGCTTGATCGGGGCCTACGACCAGTACTTC. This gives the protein CASSLIGAYDQYF.

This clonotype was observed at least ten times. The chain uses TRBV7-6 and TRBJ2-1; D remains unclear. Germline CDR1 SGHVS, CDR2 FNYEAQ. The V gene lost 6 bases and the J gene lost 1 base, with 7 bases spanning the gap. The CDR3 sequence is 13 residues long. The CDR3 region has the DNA TGTGCCAGCAGTGGCAGATCCTACAATGAGCAGTTCTTC. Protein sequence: CASSGRSYNEQFF.

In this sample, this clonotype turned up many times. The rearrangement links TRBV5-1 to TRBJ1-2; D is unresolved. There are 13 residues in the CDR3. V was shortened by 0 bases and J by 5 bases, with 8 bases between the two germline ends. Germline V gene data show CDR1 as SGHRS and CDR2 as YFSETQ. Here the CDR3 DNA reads TGCGCCAGCAGCTTGGATACAGTTTATGGCTACACCTTC. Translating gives CASSLDTVYGYTF.

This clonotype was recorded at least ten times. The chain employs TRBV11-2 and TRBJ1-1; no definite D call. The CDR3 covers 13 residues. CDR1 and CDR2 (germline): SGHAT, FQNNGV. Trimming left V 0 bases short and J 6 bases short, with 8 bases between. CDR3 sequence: CASSLDRGPEAFF. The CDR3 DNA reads TGTGCCAGCAGCTTAGACCGAGGACCTGAAGCTTTCTTT.

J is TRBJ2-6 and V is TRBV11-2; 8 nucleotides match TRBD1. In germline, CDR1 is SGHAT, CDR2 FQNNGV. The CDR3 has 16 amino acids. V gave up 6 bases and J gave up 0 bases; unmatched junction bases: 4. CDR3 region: CASRDRANSGANVLTF. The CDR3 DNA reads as TGTGCCAGCAGGGACAGGGCAAACTCTGGGGCCAACGTCCTGACTTTC.

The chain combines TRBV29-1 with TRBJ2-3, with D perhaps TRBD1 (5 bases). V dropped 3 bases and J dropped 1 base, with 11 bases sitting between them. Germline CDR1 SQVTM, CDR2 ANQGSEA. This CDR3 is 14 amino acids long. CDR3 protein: CSVERQGGTDTQYF. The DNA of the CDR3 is TGCAGCGTTGAGCGCCAGGGCGGCACAGATACGCAGTATTTT.

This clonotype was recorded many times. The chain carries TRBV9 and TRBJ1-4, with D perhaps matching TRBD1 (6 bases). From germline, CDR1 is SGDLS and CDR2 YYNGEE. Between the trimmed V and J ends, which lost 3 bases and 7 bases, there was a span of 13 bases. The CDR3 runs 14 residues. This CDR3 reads CASSAGGLGEKLFF. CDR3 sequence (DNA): TGTGCCAGCAGCGCGGGGGGGCTGGGTGAAAAACTGTTTTTT.

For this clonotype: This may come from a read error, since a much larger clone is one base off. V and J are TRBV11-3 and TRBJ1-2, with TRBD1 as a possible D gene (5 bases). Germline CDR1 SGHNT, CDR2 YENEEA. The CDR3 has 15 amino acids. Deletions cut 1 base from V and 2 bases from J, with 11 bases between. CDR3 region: CASSLVGAGNYGYTF. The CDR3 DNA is TGTGCCAGCAGCTTAGTAGGGGCAGGGAACTATGGCTACACCTTC.

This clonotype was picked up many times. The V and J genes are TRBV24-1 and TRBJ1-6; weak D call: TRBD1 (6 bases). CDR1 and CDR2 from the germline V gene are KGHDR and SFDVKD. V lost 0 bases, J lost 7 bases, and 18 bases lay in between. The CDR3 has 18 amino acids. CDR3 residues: CATSDLRRGPQGNSPLHF. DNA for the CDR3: TGTGCCACCAGTGATTTGAGGCGAGGGCCGCAGGGGAATTCACCCCTCCACTTT.